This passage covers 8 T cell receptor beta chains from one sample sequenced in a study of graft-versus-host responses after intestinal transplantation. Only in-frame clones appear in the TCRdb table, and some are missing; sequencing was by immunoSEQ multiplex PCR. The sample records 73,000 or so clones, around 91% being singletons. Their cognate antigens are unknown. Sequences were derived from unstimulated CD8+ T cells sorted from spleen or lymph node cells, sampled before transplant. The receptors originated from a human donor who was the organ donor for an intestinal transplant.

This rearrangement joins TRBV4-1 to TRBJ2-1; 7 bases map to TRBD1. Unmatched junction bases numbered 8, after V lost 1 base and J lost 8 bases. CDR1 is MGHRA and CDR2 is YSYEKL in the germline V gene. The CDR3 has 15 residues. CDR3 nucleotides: TGCGCCAGCAGCCAAGGCACAGGGGTAGGCGATGAGCAGTTCTTC. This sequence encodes CASSQGTGVGDEQFF.

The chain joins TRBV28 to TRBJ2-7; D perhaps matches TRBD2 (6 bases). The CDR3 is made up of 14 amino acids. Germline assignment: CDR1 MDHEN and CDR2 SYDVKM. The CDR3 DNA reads TGTGCCAGCGGTTTAGACGGACTATCCTACGAGCAGTACGTC. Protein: CASGLDGLSYEQYV.

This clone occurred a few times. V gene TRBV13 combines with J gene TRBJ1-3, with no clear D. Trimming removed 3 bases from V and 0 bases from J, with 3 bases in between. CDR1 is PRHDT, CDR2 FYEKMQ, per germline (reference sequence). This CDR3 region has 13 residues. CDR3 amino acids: CASSFFSGNTIYF. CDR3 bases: TGTGCCAGCAGCTTCTTCTCTGGAAACACCATATATTTT. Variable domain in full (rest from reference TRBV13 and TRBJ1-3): AAGVIQSPRHLIKEKRETATLKCYPIPRHDTVYWYQQGPGQDPQFLISFYEKMQSDKGSIPDRFSAQQFSDYHSELNMSSLELGDSALYFCASSFFSGNTIYFGEGSWLTVV.

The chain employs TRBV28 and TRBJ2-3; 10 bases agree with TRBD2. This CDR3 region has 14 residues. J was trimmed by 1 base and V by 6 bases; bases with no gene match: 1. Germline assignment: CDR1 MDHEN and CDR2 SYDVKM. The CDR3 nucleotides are TGTGCCAGCAGCCTAGCGGGGGGCACAGATACGCAGTATTTT. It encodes CASSLAGGTDTQYF.

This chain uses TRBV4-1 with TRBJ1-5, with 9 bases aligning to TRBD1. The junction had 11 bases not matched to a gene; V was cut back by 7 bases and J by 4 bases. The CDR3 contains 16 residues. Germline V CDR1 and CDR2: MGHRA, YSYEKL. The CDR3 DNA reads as TGCGCCAGCAACCGGGGGACAGGGACTACTAATCAGCCCCAGCATTTT. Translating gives CASNRGTGTTNQPQHF.

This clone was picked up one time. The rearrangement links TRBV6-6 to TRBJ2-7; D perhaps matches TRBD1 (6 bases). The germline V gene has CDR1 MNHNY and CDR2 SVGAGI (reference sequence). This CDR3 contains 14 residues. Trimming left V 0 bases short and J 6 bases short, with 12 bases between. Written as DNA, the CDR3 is TGTGCCAGCAGTTACTCCACAGGGTCACCCGAGCAGTACGTC. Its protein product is CASSYSTGSPEQYV.

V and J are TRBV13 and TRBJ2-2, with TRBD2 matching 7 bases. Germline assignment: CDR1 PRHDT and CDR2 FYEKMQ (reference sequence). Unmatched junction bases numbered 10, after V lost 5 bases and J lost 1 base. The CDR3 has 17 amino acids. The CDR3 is CASSQKSAGLNTGELFF. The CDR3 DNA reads TGTGCCAGCAGCCAAAAGTCAGCGGGGCTGAACACCGGGGAGCTGTTTTTT.

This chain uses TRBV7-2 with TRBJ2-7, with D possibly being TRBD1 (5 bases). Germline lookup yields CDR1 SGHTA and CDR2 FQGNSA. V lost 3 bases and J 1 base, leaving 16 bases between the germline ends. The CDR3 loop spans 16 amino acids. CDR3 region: CASSFAGGGQSYEQYV. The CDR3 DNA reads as TGTGCCAGCAGCTTTGCTGGTGGCGGACAATCCTACGAGCAGTACGTC.